The clone carrying this TCR beta chain was counted a few times. V gave up 5 bases and J gave up 6 bases, with 16 bases separating them. Germline V CDR1 and CDR2: SGHAT, FQNNGV. The CDR3 has 15 residues. The sample originates from a study of blood T cell repertoires in COVID-19. Study-wide background: From T cells, B-cell-depleted T cells, or PBMCs came the material, which was cDNA or gDNA.

Seattle patients were enrolled while actively infected and followed longitudinally. In the authors' workflow: Estimation of nucleated cell counts was performed using reference gene primer amplification. The repertoire was sequenced with immunoSEQ multiplex PCR; TCRdb's copy has only in-frame clones and lacks some. V, J and clone size are those of that table, while D and trimming were read from the DNA. Of about 480,000 clones in the sample, 70% to 90% were seen once. The V gene is TRBV11-2, the J gene TRBJ1-4, with D perhaps matching TRBD1 (6 bases). Sample: peripheral blood. This TCR derives from a woman between 45 and 60 years old with COVID-19, enrolled during active disease. CDR3 in amino acids: CASSPRGGYHEKLFF. The CDR3 coding sequence is TGTGCCAGCAGCCCCAGGGGAGGGTATCATGAAAAACTGTTTTTT.